This TCR beta chain was retrieved from a study of T cell repertoires in cytomegalovirus infection. Study-wide background: CMV epitopes, recently identified HLA-C-restricted and well-studied HLA-B-restricted, were used. In public TCR beta signatures, there were indications of both CMV infection and matching HLA type.

Findings and caveats of the study: In two of eight donors, the top clonotype was HLA-C-restricted CMV-specific.

CDR1 and CDR2 (germline): LGHNA, YNFKEQ. CDR3 size: 15 residues. J gave up 6 bases and V 2 bases, and 5 bases lay outside the gene matches. In the case of this clonotype: The antigen remains undetermined.

MiXCR was run by TCRdb on the reads, yielding one entry per CDR3 protein. The table records 830,000 or so distinct CDR3 sequences, over 25% of them present only once. This receptor was identified in a human donor in good health (CMV status not recorded). Some clones in this sample may be carry-over from other donors' samples. The chain couples TRBV4-2 to TRBJ2-2, with 8 positions matching TRBD1. Specimen: cultured CD8+ T cells from PBMCs, collected from culture after CMV antigen stimulation. The chain's CDR3 is CASSQTGGTAGELFF. In DNA, the CDR3 is TGTGCCAGCAGCCAAACAGGGGGTACAGCCGGGGAGCTGTTTTTT.